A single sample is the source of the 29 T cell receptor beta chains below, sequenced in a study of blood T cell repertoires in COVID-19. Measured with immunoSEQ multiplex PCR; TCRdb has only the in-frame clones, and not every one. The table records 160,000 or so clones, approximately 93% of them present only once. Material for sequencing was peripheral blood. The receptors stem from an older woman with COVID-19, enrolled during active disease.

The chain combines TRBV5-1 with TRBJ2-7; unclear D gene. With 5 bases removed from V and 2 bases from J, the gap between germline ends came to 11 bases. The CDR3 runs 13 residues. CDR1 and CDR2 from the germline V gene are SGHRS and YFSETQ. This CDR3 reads CASRSPQAYEQYF. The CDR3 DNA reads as TGCGCCAGCAGGAGCCCCCAGGCCTACGAGCAGTACTTC.

The CDR3 bases are TGTGCCAGTAGTATTCCAGGGGGAGTAACTAATGAAAAACTGTTTTTT. It encodes CASSIPGGVTNEKLFF. This chain joins TRBV19 and TRBJ1-4; 7 bases agree with TRBD1. Trimming cost V 3 bases and J 1 base; bases outside gene matches: 5. Germline CDR1 and CDR2: LNHDA and SQIVND (reference sequence). CDR3 length: 16 residues. Supplemented by reference TRBV19 and TRBJ1-4, the full variable domain reads DGGITQSPKYLFRKEGQNVTLSCEQNLNHDAMYWYRQDPGQGLRLIYYSQIVNDFQKGDIAEGYSVSREKKESFPLTVTSAQKNPTAFYLCASSIPGGVTNEKLFFGSGTQLSVL.

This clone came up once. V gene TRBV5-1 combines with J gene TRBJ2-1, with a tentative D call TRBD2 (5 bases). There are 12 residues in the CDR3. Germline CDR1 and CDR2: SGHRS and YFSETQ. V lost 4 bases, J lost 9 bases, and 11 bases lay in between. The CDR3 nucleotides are TGCGCCAGCAGCGCCGCGGGTGGTGAGCAGTTCTTC. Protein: CASSAAGGEQFF.

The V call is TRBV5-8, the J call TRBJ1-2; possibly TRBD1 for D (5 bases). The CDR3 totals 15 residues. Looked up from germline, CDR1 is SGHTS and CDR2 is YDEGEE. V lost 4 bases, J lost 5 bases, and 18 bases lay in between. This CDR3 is CASSRTSGGWYGYTF. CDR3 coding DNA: TGTGCCAGCAGCCGGACGTCGGGGGGATGGTATGGCTACACCTTC.

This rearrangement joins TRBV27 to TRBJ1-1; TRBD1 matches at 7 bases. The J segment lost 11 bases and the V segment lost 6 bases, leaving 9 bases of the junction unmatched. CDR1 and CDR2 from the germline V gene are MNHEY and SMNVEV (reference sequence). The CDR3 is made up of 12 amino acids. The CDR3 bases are TGTGCCAGCAGCCGACAGGGTATGGCTGCTTTCTTT. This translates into CASSRQGMAAFF.

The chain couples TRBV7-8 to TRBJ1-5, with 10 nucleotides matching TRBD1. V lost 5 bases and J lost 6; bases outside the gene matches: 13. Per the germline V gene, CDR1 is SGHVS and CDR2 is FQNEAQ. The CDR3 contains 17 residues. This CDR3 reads CASSPSSRDRGLQPQHF. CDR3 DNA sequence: TGTGCCAGCAGCCCCTCATCCCGGGACAGGGGACTTCAGCCCCAGCATTTT.

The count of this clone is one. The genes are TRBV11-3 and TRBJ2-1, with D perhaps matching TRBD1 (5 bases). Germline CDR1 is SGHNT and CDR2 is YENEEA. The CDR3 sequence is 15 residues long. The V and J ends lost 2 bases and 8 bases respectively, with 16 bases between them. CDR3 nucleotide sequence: TGTGCCAGCAGCTTAAGTTGGCAGGGTGGTTATGAGCAGTTCTTC. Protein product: CASSLSWQGGYEQFF.

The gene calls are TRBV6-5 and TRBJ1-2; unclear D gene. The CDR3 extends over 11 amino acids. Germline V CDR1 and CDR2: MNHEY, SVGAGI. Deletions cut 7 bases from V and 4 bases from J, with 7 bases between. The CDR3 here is CASTNSYGYTF. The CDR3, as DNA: TGTGCCAGCACCAACAGCTATGGCTACACCTTC.

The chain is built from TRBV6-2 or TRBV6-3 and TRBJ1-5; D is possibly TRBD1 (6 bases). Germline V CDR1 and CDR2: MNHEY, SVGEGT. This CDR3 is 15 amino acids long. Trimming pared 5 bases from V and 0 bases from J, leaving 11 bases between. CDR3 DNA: TGTGCCAGCAGTCCCCACAGGGATAGCAATCAGCCCCAGCATTTT. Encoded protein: CASSPHRDSNQPQHF.

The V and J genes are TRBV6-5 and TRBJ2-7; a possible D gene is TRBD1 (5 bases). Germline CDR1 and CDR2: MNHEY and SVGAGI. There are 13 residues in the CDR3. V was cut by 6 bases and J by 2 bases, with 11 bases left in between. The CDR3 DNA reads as TGTGCCAGCAGGCAGGGTAGCCCCTACGAGCAGTACTTC. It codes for CASRQGSPYEQYF.

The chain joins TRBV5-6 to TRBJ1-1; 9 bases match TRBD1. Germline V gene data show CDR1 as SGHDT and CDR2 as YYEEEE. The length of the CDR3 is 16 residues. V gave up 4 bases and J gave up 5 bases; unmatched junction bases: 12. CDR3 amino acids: CASSVGQGARRTEAFF. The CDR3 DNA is TGTGCCAGCAGCGTGGGACAGGGAGCGCGCAGGACTGAAGCTTTCTTT.

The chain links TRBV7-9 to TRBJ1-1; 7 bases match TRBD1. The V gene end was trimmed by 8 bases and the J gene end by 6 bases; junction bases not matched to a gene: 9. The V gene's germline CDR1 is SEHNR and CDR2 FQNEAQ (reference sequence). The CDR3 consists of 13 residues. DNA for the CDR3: TGTGCCAGCCTGCCCACAGGGGCCCCTGAAGCTTTCTTT. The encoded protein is CASLPTGAPEAFF.

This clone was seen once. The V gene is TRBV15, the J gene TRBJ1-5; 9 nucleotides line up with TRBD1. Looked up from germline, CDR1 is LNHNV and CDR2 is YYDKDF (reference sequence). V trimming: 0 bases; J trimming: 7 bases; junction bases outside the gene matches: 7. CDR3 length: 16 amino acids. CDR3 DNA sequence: TGTGCCACCAGCAGAGAGGGCGGGACAGGGTGGCAGCCCCAGCATTTT. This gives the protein CATSREGGTGWQPQHF.

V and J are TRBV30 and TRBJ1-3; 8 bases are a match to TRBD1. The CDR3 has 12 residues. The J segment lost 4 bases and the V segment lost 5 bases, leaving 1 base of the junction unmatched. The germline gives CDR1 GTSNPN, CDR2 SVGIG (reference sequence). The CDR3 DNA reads TGTGCCTGGTGGACAGGGGGAAACACCATATATTTT. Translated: CAWWTGGNTIYF.

CDR3 region: CASSLAAGWDEKLFF. The CDR3 nucleotides read TGTGCCAGCAGCTTAGCGGCAGGGTGGGATGAAAAACTGTTTTTT. The J gene is TRBJ1-4, the V gene TRBV7-9; a possible D gene is TRBD1 (5 bases). V lost 0 bases to trimming and J lost 6 bases, with 11 bases between them. Germline-derived CDR1 and CDR2 are SEHNR and FQNEAQ (reference sequence). The CDR3 contains 15 residues.

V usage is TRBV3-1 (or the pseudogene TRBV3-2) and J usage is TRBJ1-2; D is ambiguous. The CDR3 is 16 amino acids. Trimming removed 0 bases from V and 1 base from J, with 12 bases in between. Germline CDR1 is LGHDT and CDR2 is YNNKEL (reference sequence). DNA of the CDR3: TGTGCCAGCAGCCAAGATTCCTACTTCCATAACTATGGCTACACCTTC. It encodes CASSQDSYFHNYGYTF.

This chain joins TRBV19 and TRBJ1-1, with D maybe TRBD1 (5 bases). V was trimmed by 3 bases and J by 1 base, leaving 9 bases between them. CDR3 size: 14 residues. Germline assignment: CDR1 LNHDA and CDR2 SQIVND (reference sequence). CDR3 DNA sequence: TGTGCCAGTAGTATTGATGGGGCGAACACTGAAGCTTTCTTT. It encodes CASSIDGANTEAFF.

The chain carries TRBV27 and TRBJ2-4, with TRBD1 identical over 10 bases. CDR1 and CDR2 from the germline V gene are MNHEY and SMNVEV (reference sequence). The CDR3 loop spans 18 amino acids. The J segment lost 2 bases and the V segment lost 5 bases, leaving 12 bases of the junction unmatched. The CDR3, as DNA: TGTGCCAGCAGTCCCCTGACAGGGGGCGAATATCCCAAAAACATTCAGTACTTC. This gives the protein CASSPLTGGEYPKNIQYF.

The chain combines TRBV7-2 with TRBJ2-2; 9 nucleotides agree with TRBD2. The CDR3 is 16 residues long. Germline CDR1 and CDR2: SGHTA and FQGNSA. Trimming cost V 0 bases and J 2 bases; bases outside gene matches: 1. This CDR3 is CASSLASGRNTGELFF. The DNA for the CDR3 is TGTGCCAGCAGCTTAGCTAGCGGGAGAAACACCGGGGAGCTGTTTTTT.

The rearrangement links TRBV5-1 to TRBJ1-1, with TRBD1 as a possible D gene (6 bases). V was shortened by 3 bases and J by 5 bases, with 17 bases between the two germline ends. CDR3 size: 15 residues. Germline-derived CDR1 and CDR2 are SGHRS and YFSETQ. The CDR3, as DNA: TGCGCCAGCAGCTCCTCTCTGGGAGGGGGAACTGAAGCTTTCTTT. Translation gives CASSSSLGGGTEAFF.

The CDR3 DNA follows: TGTGCCAGCAGCCAAGATCTAAACGAGCAGTTCTTC. Protein product: CASSQDLNEQFF. The chain has TRBV4-2 and TRBJ2-1; unclear D gene. The CDR3 runs 12 residues. Trimming removed 0 bases at V and 10 bases at J, with 7 bases between. In germline, CDR1 is LGHNA, CDR2 YNFKEQ.

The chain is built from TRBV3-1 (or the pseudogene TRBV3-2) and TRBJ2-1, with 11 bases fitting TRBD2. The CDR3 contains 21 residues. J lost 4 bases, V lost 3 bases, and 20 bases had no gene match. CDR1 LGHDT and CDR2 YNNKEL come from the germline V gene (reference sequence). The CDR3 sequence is CASSHPRGDRILAGGYNEQFF. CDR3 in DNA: TGTGCCAGCAGCCACCCCAGGGGGGACAGAATTCTAGCGGGGGGATACAATGAGCAGTTCTTC.

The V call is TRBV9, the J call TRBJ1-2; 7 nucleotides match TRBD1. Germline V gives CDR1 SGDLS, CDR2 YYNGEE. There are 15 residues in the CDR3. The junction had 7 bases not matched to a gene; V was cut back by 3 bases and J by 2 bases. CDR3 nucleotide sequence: TGTGCCAGCAGCGCACCGGGACAGACCAACTATGGCTACACCTTC. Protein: CASSAPGQTNYGYTF.

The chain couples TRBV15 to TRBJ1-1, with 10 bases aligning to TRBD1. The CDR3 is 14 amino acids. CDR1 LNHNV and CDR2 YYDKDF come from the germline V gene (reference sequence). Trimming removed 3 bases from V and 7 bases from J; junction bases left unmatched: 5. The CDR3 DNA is TGTGCCACCAGCAGGACAGGGGGCCGGTATGAAGCTTTCTTT. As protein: CATSRTGGRYEAFF.

The CDR3: CASSNGRRQNTEAFF. The CDR3 DNA follows: TGTGCCAGCAGCAATGGGCGCAGGCAGAACACTGAAGCTTTCTTT. The chain employs TRBV6-6 and TRBJ1-1; D ambiguous. The CDR3 is 15 amino acids. V was shortened by 6 bases and J by 1 base, with 15 bases between the two germline ends. Germline loops: CDR1 MNHNY, CDR2 SVGAGI (reference sequence).

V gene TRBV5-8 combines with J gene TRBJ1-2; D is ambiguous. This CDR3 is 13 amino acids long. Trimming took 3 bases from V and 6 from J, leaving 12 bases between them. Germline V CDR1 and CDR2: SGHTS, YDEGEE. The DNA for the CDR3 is TGTGCCAGCAGCTACGACAACAGCCATGGCTACACCTTC. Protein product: CASSYDNSHGYTF.

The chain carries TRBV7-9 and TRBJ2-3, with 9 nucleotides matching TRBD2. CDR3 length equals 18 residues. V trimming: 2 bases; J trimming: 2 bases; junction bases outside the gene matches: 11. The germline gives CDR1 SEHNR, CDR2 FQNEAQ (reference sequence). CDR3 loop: CASSLPIGLAGNTDTQYF. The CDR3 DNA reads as TGTGCCAGCAGCTTACCCATAGGGCTAGCGGGGAACACAGATACGCAGTATTTT.

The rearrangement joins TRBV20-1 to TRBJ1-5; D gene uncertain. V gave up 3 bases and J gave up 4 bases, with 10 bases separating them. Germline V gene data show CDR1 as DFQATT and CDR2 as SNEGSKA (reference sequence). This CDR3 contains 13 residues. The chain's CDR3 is CSASVQKNQPQHF. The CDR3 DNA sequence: TGCAGTGCTAGTGTGCAGAAGAATCAGCCCCAGCATTTT.

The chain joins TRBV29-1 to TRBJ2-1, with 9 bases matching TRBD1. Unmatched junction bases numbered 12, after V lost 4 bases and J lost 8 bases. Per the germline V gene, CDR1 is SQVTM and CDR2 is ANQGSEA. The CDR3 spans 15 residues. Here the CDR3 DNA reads TGCAGCGTTGGGGCCAGGACAGGGGCCCTTGATGAGCAGTTCTTC. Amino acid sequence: CSVGARTGALDEQFF.